These T cell receptor beta chains were read from a single sample in a study of OX40 agonist ivuxolimab in advanced cancers. Repertoires were generated with immunoSEQ multiplex PCR, while TCRdb's copy carries only in-frame clones and drops some. The table lists 50,000 to 70,000 clones, over 80% of them singletons. The material was CD4+ or CD8+ T cells sorted from blood, obtained in a trial of the OX40 agonist ivuxolimab. The receptors were sampled from an adult with an advanced solid tumor such as melanoma, head and neck, liver or kidney cancer. Both conserved end residues are part of each CDR3. Fields, in order: clone size, D gene, J gene, V gene, CDR3 length, CDR3 protein, CDR3 DNA. D genes are given only for firm matches. Rows give clone size only sometimes, using once, few, many, or a class for an expanded clone.

clone_size: .; d_call: .; j_call: TRBJ2-5; v_call: TRBV4-1; cdr3_length: 12; cdr3_aa: CASSQGGGEQYF; cdr3_nt: TGCGCCAGCAGCCAGGGAGGAGGGGAGCAGTACTTC
clone_size: .; d_call: .; j_call: TRBJ2-1; v_call: TRBV7-9; cdr3_length: 14; cdr3_aa: CASSLGTPRHEQFF; cdr3_nt: TGTGCCAGCAGCTTAGGGACGCCAAGGCATGAGCAGTTCTTC
clone_size: .; d_call: .; j_call: TRBJ2-1; v_call: TRBV6-6; cdr3_length: 13; cdr3_aa: CASSYSPGAEQFF; cdr3_nt: TGTGCCAGCAGTTACTCCCCTGGGGCTGAGCAGTTCTTC
clone_size: .; d_call: .; j_call: TRBJ1-2; v_call: TRBV7-9; cdr3_length: 15; cdr3_aa: CASSLGSANEYGYTF; cdr3_nt: TGTGCCAGCAGCCTAGGGTCAGCGAATGAATATGGCTACACCTTC
clone_size: .; d_call: TRBD1; j_call: TRBJ2-2; v_call: TRBV7-9; cdr3_length: 17; cdr3_aa: CASSSAWQGANTGELFF; cdr3_nt: TGTGCCAGCAGCTCGGCTTGGCAGGGGGCGAACACCGGGGAGCTGTTTTTT
clone_size: .; d_call: .; j_call: TRBJ2-5; v_call: TRBV25-1; cdr3_length: 12; cdr3_aa: CASSGAAGTQYF; cdr3_nt: TGTGCCAGCAGTGGGGCCGCGGGGACCCAGTACTTC
clone_size: few; d_call: TRBD2; j_call: TRBJ2-7; v_call: TRBV2; cdr3_length: 14; cdr3_aa: CASNGGLAAHEQYF; cdr3_nt: TGTGCCAGCAATGGGGGACTAGCGGCCCACGAGCAGTACTTC
clone_size: .; d_call: TRBD2; j_call: TRBJ2-3; v_call: TRBV10-1; cdr3_length: 18; cdr3_aa: CASSGLAGGEVRTDTQYF; cdr3_nt: TGCGCCAGCAGTGGGCTAGCGGGAGGTGAGGTGAGGACAGATACGCAGTATTTT
clone_size: .; d_call: TRBD2; j_call: TRBJ2-2; v_call: TRBV27; cdr3_length: 18; cdr3_aa: CASTVSGTQELATGELFF; cdr3_nt: TGTGCCAGCACCGTTAGCGGGACACAGGAATTAGCCACCGGGGAGCTGTTTTTT
clone_size: .; d_call: TRBD1; j_call: TRBJ2-5; v_call: TRBV30; cdr3_length: 15; cdr3_aa: CAWSGPGTVQETQYF; cdr3_nt: TGTGCCTGGAGCGGTCCCGGGACAGTCCAAGAGACCCAGTACTTC
clone_size: .; d_call: .; j_call: TRBJ2-3; v_call: TRBV28; cdr3_length: 13; cdr3_aa: CASRAPGADTQYF; cdr3_nt: TGTGCCAGCAGAGCCCCAGGGGCAGATACGCAGTATTTT
clone_size: .; d_call: .; j_call: TRBJ2-7; v_call: TRBV27; cdr3_length: 16; cdr3_aa: CASSQTFTSSSYEQYF; cdr3_nt: TGTGCCAGCAGCCAGACATTCACCTCTTCTTCCTACGAGCAGTACTTC
clone_size: .; d_call: .; j_call: TRBJ2-1; v_call: TRBV4-2; cdr3_length: 13; cdr3_aa: CASSRKGYNEQFF; cdr3_nt: TGTGCCAGCAGCCGAAAGGGTTACAATGAGCAGTTCTTC
clone_size: .; d_call: .; j_call: TRBJ2-7; v_call: TRBV19; cdr3_length: 12; cdr3_aa: CASRSFPYEQYF; cdr3_nt: TGTGCCAGCCGATCCTTCCCCTACGAGCAGTACTTC
clone_size: .; d_call: .; j_call: TRBJ2-5; v_call: TRBV5-1; cdr3_length: 13; cdr3_aa: CASKRTDWETQYF; cdr3_nt: TGCGCCAGCAAACGCACCGATTGGGAGACCCAGTACTTC
clone_size: .; d_call: .; j_call: TRBJ1-4; v_call: TRBV7-9; cdr3_length: 15; cdr3_aa: CASRLRGSGNEKLFF; cdr3_nt: TGTGCCAGCAGACTCAGGGGTTCGGGCAATGAAAAACTGTTTTTT